Each of the 13 T cell receptor beta chains below was sequenced from the same sample in a study of shared clonotypes between healthy human individuals. The assay was immunoSEQ multiplex PCR, and TCRdb's table has in-frame clones only and misses some. The sample carries around 2.3 million clones, 95% recorded once. Material: naive CD4+ T cells sorted from blood. Specified subset: CD45RA+ positively selected. The receptors stem from a man aged 18 to 30 in good health.

The chain combines TRBV9 with TRBJ2-7; D is possibly TRBD1 (6 bases). Germline CDR1 SGDLS, CDR2 YYNGEE. The CDR3 is 15 residues long. Trimming left V 4 bases short and J 0 bases short, with 14 bases between. The CDR3 spells CASSPGGRGSYEQYF. In DNA, the CDR3 is TGTGCCAGCAGCCCCGGAGGCAGGGGCTCCTACGAGCAGTACTTC.

The V and J genes are TRBV7-9 and TRBJ2-5, with D perhaps TRBD2 (6 bases). V was clipped by 5 bases and J by 5 bases, with 15 bases between them. The V gene's germline CDR1 is SEHNR and CDR2 FQNEAQ (reference sequence). The CDR3 contains 14 residues. CDR3 sequence: CASSPGLAQETQYF. In DNA form, the CDR3 reads TGTGCCAGCAGCCCTGGTCTAGCGCAGGAGACCCAGTACTTC. Full variable domain (outside the CDR3, taken from reference TRBV7-9 and TRBJ2-5): DTGVSQNPRHKITKRGQNVTFRCDPISEHNRLYWYRQTLGQGPEFLTYFQNEAQLEKSRLLSDRFSAERPKGSFSTLEIQRTEQGDSAMYLCASSPGLAQETQYFGPGTRLLVL.

The chain carries TRBV27 and TRBJ2-2, with D unresolved. Germline V lookup: CDR1 MNHEY, CDR2 SMNVEV (reference sequence). CDR3 length: 15 amino acids. Deletions cut 0 bases from V and 5 bases from J, with 10 bases between. The CDR3 bases are TGTGCCAGCAGTTTATCGACTGTCACAACCGGGGAGCTGTTTTTT. This encodes CASSLSTVTTGELFF.

As DNA, the CDR3 is TGTGCCAGCAGCAGGGGGCTTTGGGACAGCATTAGCTCTGGGGCCAACGTCCTGACTTTC. Translation gives CASSRGLWDSISSGANVLTF. The chain is built from TRBV2 and TRBJ2-6; TRBD1 matches at 8 bases. This CDR3 spans 20 amino acids. Germline CDR1 reads SNHLY; CDR2 reads FYNNEI. The junction had 16 bases not matched to a gene; V was cut back by 6 bases and J by 0 bases. Looking up the rest from reference TRBV2 and TRBJ2-6 gives the full variable domain: EPEVTQTPSHQVTQMGQEVILRCVPISNHLYFYWYRQILGQKVEFLVSFYNNEISEKSEIFDDQFSVERPDGSNFTLKIRSTKLEDSAMYFCASSRGLWDSISSGANVLTFGAGSRLTVL.

This rearrangement joins TRBV6-6 to TRBJ1-5; D is unclear. The CDR3 is made up of 11 amino acids. The V gene lost 10 bases and the J gene lost 6 bases, with 10 bases spanning the gap. From germline, CDR1 is MNHNY and CDR2 SVGAGI (reference sequence). This CDR3 reads CATRKGQPQHF. The CDR3 DNA reads as TGTGCCACGCGGAAGGGTCAGCCCCAGCATTTT.

The V and J genes are TRBV6-5 and TRBJ1-2; D remains unclear. The ends were cut back, 6 bases at V and 4 bases at J, with 18 bases in the middle. This CDR3 comprises 15 residues. Germline CDR1 reads MNHEY; CDR2 reads SVGAGI. CDR3 DNA sequence: TGTGCCAGCAGCCTCGGACCGTCCGCGATCTATGGCTACACCTTC. Protein product: CASSLGPSAIYGYTF.

The chain is built from TRBV28 and TRBJ1-2, with 7 positions matching TRBD1. The CDR3 consists of 15 residues. The germline V gene encodes CDR1 MDHEN and CDR2 SYDVKM. V trimming: 5 bases; J trimming: 7 bases; junction bases outside the gene matches: 13. The CDR3 sequence: CASSDPRGISSGYTF. In DNA, the CDR3 is TGTGCCAGCAGTGACCCCAGGGGGATCAGTAGTGGCTACACCTTC.

This clone occurred a few times. This chain links TRBV7-9 with TRBJ1-6; no clear D gene. V was trimmed by 1 base and J by 14 bases, leaving 9 bases between them. Germline CDR1 reads SEHNR; CDR2 reads FQNEAQ (reference sequence). This CDR3 region has 12 residues. The DNA of the CDR3 is TGTGCCAGCAGCTTAGGGCCTCCGGCCCTCCACTTT. Translation gives CASSLGPPALHF.

The rearrangement uses TRBV5-1 and TRBJ1-2, with D perhaps matching TRBD1 (5 bases). Trimming left V 0 bases short and J 6 bases short, with 6 bases between. The germline gives CDR1 SGHRS, CDR2 YFSETQ. The CDR3 length is 12 residues. CDR3 sequence reads: CASSLGQNGYTF. The CDR3 coding sequence is TGCGCCAGCAGCTTGGGACAGAATGGCTACACCTTC.

This chain uses TRBV29-1 with TRBJ2-7; 11 bases map to TRBD1. CDR1 and CDR2 from the germline V gene are SQVTM and ANQGSEA. CDR3 length equals 14 residues. J lost 3 bases, V lost 4 bases, and 5 bases had no gene match. CDR3 coding DNA: TGCAGCGTTGCACCCGGGACAGGGGGCTACGAGCAGTACTTC. It specifies CSVAPGTGGYEQYF.

The chain uses TRBV5-1 and TRBJ2-5; D is undetermined. V lost 3 bases and J 6 bases, leaving 12 bases between the germline ends. The CDR3 spans 13 residues. The germline CDR1 and CDR2 sequences are SGHRS and YFSETQ. CDR3 DNA sequence: TGCGCCAGCAGCTCCGGGCCTTTACAGACCCAGTACTTC. Translating gives CASSSGPLQTQYF. Full variable domain (rest looked up from reference TRBV5-1 and TRBJ2-5): KAGVTQTPRYLIKTRGQQVTLSCSPISGHRSVSWYQQTPGQGLQFLFEYFSETQRNKGNFPGRFSGRQFSNSRSEMNVSTLELGDSALYLCASSSGPLQTQYFGPGTRLLVL.

The CDR3 sequence: CASSRVRGPFNQPQHF. The CDR3 nucleotides read TGTGCCAGTAGTAGGGTCAGGGGCCCCTTCAATCAGCCCCAGCATTTT. The chain joins TRBV19 to TRBJ1-5, with D maybe TRBD1 (6 bases). Looked up from germline, CDR1 is LNHDA and CDR2 is SQIVND (reference sequence). Trimming cost V 4 bases and J 3 bases, with 16 bases left between them. The CDR3 covers 16 residues.

In the case of this clone: The same CDR3 is also encoded by other DNA sequences in this sample. V and J are TRBV18 and TRBJ1-1, with 9 bases matching TRBD1. V was pared by 2 bases and J by 4 bases, with 2 bases of the junction left unmatched. The germline V gene encodes CDR1 KGHSH and CDR2 LQKENI. This CDR3 comprises 14 residues. CDR3 bases: TGTGCCAGCTCACCAGGACAGGGGATCACTGAAGCTTTCTTT. Translated: CASSPGQGITEAFF.